The TCR beta chain under discussion was sequenced for a study of cytomegalovirus exposure and HLA in healthy donors. Findings and caveats of the study: Within a later analysis, the majority of CMV-associated TCR beta chains appeared HLA-restricted.

Vbeta (60) and Jbeta (13) primers were used in the PCR. How the authors handled the data: Later analysis identified some 88 million unique TCR beta chains, roughly 11 million shared. Clones were sequenced by immunoSEQ multiplex PCR, and TCRdb holds only the in-frame ones, with some missing. That table furnishes V, J and clone size, whereas the DNA furnished D and trimming. This sample has fewer than 250,000 clones; just under 75% occur once, and the top ten carry 2.5% to 3.5%. The donors gave bone marrow, and they were healthy. Germline values: CDR1 PRHDT, CDR2 FYEKMQ (reference sequence). CDR3 length: 14 amino acids. For this clone: Its antigen is not identified.

This rearrangement joins TRBV13 to TRBJ2-5; D not certain. The end of the DNA aligns better with TRBJ2-7, so the J call may be wrong. The sequenced sample was PBMCs. This receptor was taken from a woman aged 30 to 39 in good health and CMV-seropositive. CDR3 in DNA: TGTGCCAGCAGCTCGTACAGAGCATCCAACGAGCAGTACTTC. Translating gives CASSSYRASNEQYF.